This TCR beta chain was documented in a study of molecular identifiers for immune sequencing clone quantification. The CDR3 is 14 residues long. The V end lost 0 bases, the J end lost 7 bases, and 10 bases lay between the germline ends. Germline CDR1 and CDR2: MNHEY and SVGAGI. Concerning this clonotype: Its antigen is still unknown. The CDR3 carries no conserved terminal phenylalanine or tryptophan, so it likely arises from a read error.

Bulk TCR library preparation followed previously described methods with listed TCR primers. TCRdb recomputed calls from the PCR reads with MiXCR, one row per CDR3 protein. The sample lists 50,000 or so distinct CDR3 sequences, approximately 25% occurring once. Study conclusions and caveats: Sizes of highly expanded clones could be underestimated through identical TCRs sharing a barcode.

The specimen was naive CD8+ T cells from blood, with Jurkat cell RNA spiked in. Subset reported: FACS-sorted CD8+CD4-CCR7+CD45RA+ naive T cells. V is TRBV6-5 and J is TRBJ1-5, with D uncertain. The origin of this receptor is a human donor in good health. Some libraries in this study had Jurkat cell RNA spiked in. CDR3 region: CASSYSSGYQPQHV. Written as DNA, the CDR3 is TGTGCCAGCAGTTACTCATCAGGATACCAGCCCCAGCATGTT.